This paragraph covers one T cell receptor beta chain sequence. The antigen is unknown. This sample is drawn from a study of Ad26.COV2.S vaccination and SARS-CoV-2 variants. Study information: Donor allocation was to the COV1001 Ad26.COV2.S trial arm. Ad26.COV2.S given intramuscularly, once or twice 56 days apart. General study findings and limits: Assessments of TCR breadth and depth may have underestimated the total T cell responses. Spike-specific responses of CD8+ and CD4+ T cells were reported to display substantial breadth after vaccination.

Germline V gene data show CDR1 as LGHDT and CDR2 as YNNKEL (reference sequence). J was trimmed by 7 bases and V by 0 bases; bases with no gene match: 10. The CDR3 sequence is 17 residues long. Treatment in this sample: roughly 20 received Ad26.COV2.S at low or high dose, single or two shots; a few received placebo; per-sample allocation not given. Following the first vaccine or placebo injection, samples were taken on day 63. Only in-frame clones appear in the TCRdb table, and some are missing; sequencing was by immunoSEQ multiplex PCR. In the table there are 290,000 or so clones, over 75% of which are singletons.

The sequenced sample was peripheral blood, obtained in a trial of Ad26.COV2.S vaccine versus placebo. The receptor was derived from a person aged 18-60 years who received the Ad26.COV2.S COVID-19 vaccine or a placebo. The V call is TRBV3-1 (or the pseudogene TRBV3-2), the J call TRBJ2-1, with 9 bases matching TRBD2. The CDR3 here is CASSQDPLRAGGNEQFF. The CDR3 DNA is TGTGCCAGCAGCCAAGATCCATTGAGAGCGGGAGGAAATGAGCAGTTCTTC.